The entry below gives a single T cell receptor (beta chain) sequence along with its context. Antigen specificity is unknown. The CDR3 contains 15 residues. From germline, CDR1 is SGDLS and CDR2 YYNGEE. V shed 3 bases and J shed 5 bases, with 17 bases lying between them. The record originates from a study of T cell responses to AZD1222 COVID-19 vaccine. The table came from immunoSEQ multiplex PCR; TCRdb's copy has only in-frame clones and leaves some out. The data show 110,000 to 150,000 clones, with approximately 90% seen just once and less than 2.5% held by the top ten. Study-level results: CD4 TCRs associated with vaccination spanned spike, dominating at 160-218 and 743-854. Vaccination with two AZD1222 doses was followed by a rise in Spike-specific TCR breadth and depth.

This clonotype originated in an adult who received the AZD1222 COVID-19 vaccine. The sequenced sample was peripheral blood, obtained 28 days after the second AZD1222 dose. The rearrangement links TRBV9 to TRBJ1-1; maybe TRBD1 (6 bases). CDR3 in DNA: TGTGCCAGCAGCGCCCTGGGCAGGGGTAATACTGAAGCTTTCTTT. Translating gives CASSALGRGNTEAFF.